A single sample gave rise to the 11 T cell receptor beta chains below, sequenced in a study of response to subunit inactivated influenza vaccine. Each CDR3 protein gets one entry after TCRdb re-called the RT-PCR reads with MiXCR. The data contain 300,000 to 350,000 distinct CDR3 sequences, about 20% of them singletons. This material consisted of PBMCs from blood, taken 21 months after vaccination. These receptors all come from a man between 50 and 75 years old who received an inactivated influenza vaccine.

This clonotype came up a few times. The V gene is TRBV7-2, the J gene TRBJ1-6; D might be TRBD1 (6 bases). Trimming removed 1 base from V and 8 bases from J, with 9 bases in between. Germline V CDR1 and CDR2: SGHTA, FQGNSA. The CDR3 contains 14 residues. CDR3 residues: CASSLEGTYSPLHF. The DNA of the CDR3 is TGTGCCAGCAGCTTAGAAGGGACATATTCACCCCTCCACTTT.

In its sample, this clonotype was seen a few times. This chain uses TRBV4-3 with TRBJ1-2; D remains unclear. Trimming took 1 base from V and 0 from J, leaving 9 bases between them. Germline V gives CDR1 LGHNA, CDR2 YSLEER. The CDR3 length is 15 residues. This CDR3 is CASSQGRRSNYGYTF. The CDR3 nucleotides read TGCGCCAGCAGCCAAGGACGCAGATCTAACTATGGCTACACCTTC.

A single count supports this clonotype. The CDR3 nucleotides read TGTGCCAGCAGCCTCCACTTGCACGTGAACACTGAAGCTTTCTTT. Its protein is CASSLHLHVNTEAFF. The gene calls are TRBV12-3 or TRBV12-4 and TRBJ1-1; D gene ambiguous. This CDR3 spans 15 amino acids. V lost 6 bases to trimming and J lost 0 bases, with 14 bases between them.

The chain carries TRBV6-5 and TRBJ1-5; TRBD1 agrees at 7 bases. CDR1 and CDR2 from the germline V gene are MNHEY and SVGAGI. There are 15 residues in the CDR3. Trimming cost V 4 bases and J 1 base; bases outside gene matches: 4. CDR3 sequence: CASSSDRRSNQPQHF. In DNA form, the CDR3 reads TGTGCCAGCAGTTCGGACAGGAGGAGCAATCAGCCCCAGCATTTT.

The rearrangement joins TRBV4-2 to TRBJ2-5; the D gene is possibly TRBD1 (5 bases). The V gene's germline CDR1 is LGHNA and CDR2 YNFKEQ. The V and J ends lost 4 bases and 2 bases respectively, with 17 bases between them. The CDR3 has 16 residues. DNA for the CDR3: TGTGCCAGCAGCCTCATGGGCGGACAAGGACAAGAGACCCAGTACTTC. This translates into CASSLMGGQGQETQYF.

This clonotype was counted between two and nine times. The CDR3, as DNA: TGTGCCAGCAGAAGGGTTTCTGGGGCCAACGTCCTGACTTTC. It yields the protein CASRRVSGANVLTF. This sequence joins TRBV12-3 or TRBV12-4 and TRBJ2-6; D unresolved. The ends were cut back, 6 bases at V and 1 base at J, with 7 bases in the middle. The CDR3 extends over 14 amino acids.

This clonotype has just a few counts. The chain couples TRBV28 to TRBJ1-4; the D gene is possibly TRBD1 (5 bases). V gave up 5 bases and J gave up 0 bases, with 22 bases separating them. CDR1 is MDHEN, CDR2 SYDVKM, per germline. The CDR3 length is 19 residues. For the CDR3, the DNA is TGTGCCAGCAGTCTAAGGGGAACCGCCTGGGGGGCAACTAATGAAAAACTGTTTTTT. Amino acids: CASSLRGTAWGATNEKLFF.

V is TRBV4-3 and J is TRBJ2-7, with D unresolved. Germline CDR1 is LGHNA and CDR2 is YSLEER. Trimming left V 0 bases short and J 0 bases short, with 9 bases between. The CDR3 extends over 15 amino acids. The CDR3 sequence is CASSQDGDGSYEQYF. Written as DNA, the CDR3 is TGCGCCAGCAGCCAAGACGGCGACGGCTCCTACGAGCAGTACTTC.

This clonotype showed up just a few times. The rearrangement joins TRBV28 to TRBJ1-1; D is unclear. CDR3 size: 13 residues. Per the germline V gene, CDR1 is MDHEN and CDR2 is SYDVKM. V was cut by 4 bases and J by 5 bases, with 11 bases left in between. CDR3 DNA sequence: TGTGCCAGCAGTTACCTAACTGGGACTGAAGCTTTCTTT. Translated: CASSYLTGTEAFF.

The CDR3 DNA sequence: TGTGCCAGCAGTCCTTCTAGCGGGACGGGGACCCAGTACTTC. This sequence encodes CASSPSSGTGTQYF. The chain carries TRBV12-3 or TRBV12-4 and TRBJ2-5; 9 bases are shared with TRBD2. The CDR3 covers 14 residues. J was trimmed by 7 bases and V by 5 bases; bases with no gene match: 8.

The chain carries TRBV15 and TRBJ1-2, with 7 bases lining up with TRBD1. CDR1 and CDR2 (germline): LNHNV, YYDKDF (reference sequence). The ends lost 3 bases at V and 1 base at J; junction bases unmatched: 8. The CDR3 contains 16 residues. The CDR3 coding sequence is TGTGCCACCAGCAGCGGGGGACAGCTTATTAACTATGGCTACACCTTC. It is translated as CATSSGGQLINYGYTF.